This T cell receptor (beta chain) was identified in a study of T-cell reconstitution after alpha-beta-depleted transplantation in children. General observations from the study: A year had passed since transplant, and T-cell counts and diversity by then came mostly from newly produced T cells.

This clonotype was seen many times. Its matching antigen is unknown. Preparation of the TCRbeta library was carried out with unique molecular identifiers. TCRdb reprocessed the PCR reads with MiXCR, giving one entry per CDR3 protein. Here the sample spans roughly 160,000 distinct CDR3 sequences, more than 9.5% being singletons. This CDR3 region has 15 residues. Trimming cost V 3 bases and J 3 bases, with 13 bases left between them. Germline values: CDR1 SGDLS, CDR2 YYNGEE. Here the sequenced sample was PBMCs, taken before TCRalphabeta/CD19-depleted stem cell transplant. This chain uses TRBV9 with TRBJ2-1; D is perhaps TRBD1 or TRBD2 (5 bases each). The source is a boy aged 2-15 years with acute myeloid leukemia, due to receive a stem cell transplant. The CDR3 DNA sequence: TGTGCCAGCAGCGAGGGGTTAGGACTCTACAATGAGCAGTTCTTC. It specifies CASSEGLGLYNEQFF.